This T cell receptor (beta chain) was documented in a study of CD8 T cells in ankylosing spondylitis. To note about this clonotype: The antigen remains unidentified.

Quantitative 5'-RACE with molecular barcodes was used to make the TCR beta libraries. Each CDR3 protein gets one entry after TCRdb re-called the 5' RACE reads with MiXCR. Of roughly 470,000 distinct CDR3 sequences detected, 25% to 30% appear once; the ten largest clones hold 0.89%. This CDR3 is built from 16 residues. V dropped 2 bases and J dropped 4 bases, with 14 bases sitting between them. Germline V lookup: CDR1 KGHDR, CDR2 SFDVKD. Study-wide results and limits: Disease-linked clones reportedly showed significant enrichment in matched ankylosing spondylitis synovial fluid. Existing reports had already noted some motif variants in reactive arthritis synovial fluid and blood. CD8+ cells made up the disease-linked clones, which were relatively rare in peripheral blood. It appeared that ankylosing spondylitis blood was characterized by a TCR beta motif of about eight highly homologous variants.

The chain carries TRBV24-1 and TRBJ2-1; D gene unclear. This TCR came from a male donor with ankylosing spondylitis. The specimen sequenced was blood, either unsorted or a sorted T cell fraction (not recorded which). CDR3: CATSDSGGEGYNEQFF. DNA of the CDR3: TGTGCCACCAGTGATTCAGGCGGAGAAGGGTACAATGAGCAGTTCTTC.